This T cell receptor beta chain originates from a study of T cells in Graves' hyperthyroidism and ophthalmopathy (dated by TCRdb to the late 2010s). Study-level background: Peripheral blood samples were taken at the time of initial diagnosis, prior to any treatment. TCR V-J signatures able to tell the groups apart were searched for in a discovery cohort of some 97 patients, of whom roughly 42 had Graves' ophthalmopathy and 55 to 65 had stable Graves' hyperthyroidism. Whether ophthalmopathy could be predicted prospectively was tested in an independent validation cohort made up of roughly 20 hyperthyroidism patients plus 17 patients who later progressed to ophthalmopathy. The approximately 95 discovery patients were divided at random into training and test sets in a 7:3 ratio. The study also compared thyroid tissue and blood T-cell repertoires from more than five Graves' hyperthyroidism patients. Once sampling was done, hyperthyroidism patients were given methimazole at a starting dose of 30 mg daily, whereas ophthalmopathy patients were given high-dose intravenous methylprednisolone. The paper describes TCR Vbeta CDR3 sequencing of 135 peripheral blood samples, made up of 40 to 45 ophthalmopathy patients, roughly 75 hyperthyroidism patients and around 17 progressor patients. General conclusions and limits of the study: Blood samples also contained most of the expanded thyroid clonotypes (frequency above 0.001), which suggests that blood repertoires may reflect thyroid immune responses. Sample size was not statistically predetermined, and investigators were not blinded to group allocation. A model built on a 13 V-J signature distinguished ophthalmopathy from stable hyperthyroidism, reaching about 89% sensitivity and around 81% specificity in cross-validation and 80%/75% in testing. In validation, the model predicted progression to ophthalmopathy with 60% to 71% sensitivity and about 73% specificity, a median of about 6 months before onset.

Sequences SGHKS (CDR1) and YYEKEE (CDR2) are obtained from the germline V gene (reference sequence). Counted from cysteine to phenylalanine, this CDR3 has 17 amino acids. Only the CDR3 part of the read is kept: 51 bases, read in frame from the first base. Germline trimming: 0 bases from V, 2 bases from J; junction bases outside gene matches: 5. The TCR beta CDR3 regions were amplified from RNA transcripts. The first round of RT-PCR for the TCR CDR3 was performed with the HTBI primer set and the Qiagen OneStep RT-PCR kit. Libraries were constructed in a second round of multiplex PCR, after which size selection and purification were performed. Sequencing of the libraries was done on an Illumina HiSeq2000 using paired-end 100 bp reads. As for how the authors treated the data: SOAPnuke was used to process the raw data, throwing out any read that contained adapters or uncalled bases, had a mean Phred below 15, or lacked an exact constant-primer or identifier match. COPE v1.2.5 was used to merge high-quality paired reads, and clonotypes were defined as unique nucleotide sequences. MiTCR v1.1 was used to align the clonotypes against IMGT TRBV, TRBD and TRBJ reference segments. Analysis was restricted to V-J combinations with a frequency above 0.0001, which covered roughly 99% of repertoires. A TCS score was defined as the ratio between F50 (clonal expansion) and ExV (chaos), using BLOSUM62-based TCRdist between CDR3 peptides within each V-J. Welch's t-statistics and random forest reduced around 550 V-J features to 13, which were used in a naive Bayes classifier (R e1071). TCRdb reprocessing: public reads trimmed at Q25 with fastp, clones called with MiXCR, in-frame beta chains kept. One record per CDR3 amino acid sequence lists the most common genes and DNA. The V and J calls, along with clone size, are taken from TCRdb and not from the paper's own processing. In this sample the table shows hundreds of thousands of distinct CDR3 sequences, 15% to 20% of which occur a single time. Jointly, the top ten make up 16% of the sample.

Notes on this clonotype: There is no known antigen for this receptor. There are no base qualities to consult, and no much larger clone falls within one base.

The hyperthyroidism patients were between 18 and 65 years old and newly diagnosed, with a disease duration of less than 2 months. Exclusion was applied to patients with uncontrolled infections, other autoimmune diseases, pregnancy or lactation. Diagnoses relied on clinical symptoms, serum thyroxine and TRAb, thyroid ultrasound and orbital computed tomography. Blood from progressor patients was collected at the time of first diagnosis with hyperthyroidism, before any ophthalmopathy symptoms had appeared. Ficoll-Paque density gradient centrifugation was used to isolate PBMCs from approximately 10 ml of fresh peripheral blood. Progressor patients were first diagnosed with Graves' hyperthyroidism and then developed ophthalmopathy during follow-up. Total RNA was extracted using Trizol reagent, and RNA quality was assessed on an Agilent 2100 Bioanalyzer.

The TCR was taken from a woman between 45 and 65 years old with Graves' hyperthyroidism that later progressed to Graves' ophthalmopathy. Sequencing was performed on blood. Recombination linked TRBV5-5 to TRBJ2-2; 9 bases in between match TRBD1. The CDR3 corresponds to CASSLGTGVFNTGELFF. The sequenced DNA is TGTGCCAGCAGCTTGGGGACAGGGGTCTTTAACACCGGGGAGCTGTTTTTT.